This TCR beta chain emerged from a study of identical twins. Study-wide results and limits: The study drew conclusions from cross-sectional statistical analysis, not from following the same donors.

Points on this clonotype: The antigen remains undetermined.

Germline values: CDR1 SGHVS, CDR2 FNYEAQ. Trimming removed 3 bases from V and 2 bases from J, with 8 bases in between. The CDR3 has 14 residues. TCRdb re-derived calls from the 5' RACE reads in MiXCR, one entry per CDR3 protein. This table holds some 790,000 distinct CDR3 sequences, around a sixth found once. These same records also appear under a second study, on T cells expressing NK-cell markers. As reported in that work: Leadership of the CD3+CD56-NKG2C+ fraction also belonged to these clonotypes in a handful of donors.

The chain uses TRBV7-6 and TRBJ2-1; a possible D gene is TRBD2 (5 bases). The specimen sequenced was PBMCs. The sequence derives from a woman younger than 30 in good health. CDR3 sequence reads: CASSLRAAYNEQFF. CDR3 sequence (DNA): TGTGCCAGCAGCTTGAGGGCAGCCTACAATGAGCAGTTCTTC. Based on the CDR3 plus reference TRBV7-6 and TRBJ2-1, the full variable domain is GAGVSQSPRYKVTKRGQDVALRCDPISGHVSLYWYRQALGQGPEFLTYFNYEAQQDKSGLPNDRFSAERPEGSISTLTIQRTEQRDSAMYRCASSLRAAYNEQFFGPGTRLTVL.